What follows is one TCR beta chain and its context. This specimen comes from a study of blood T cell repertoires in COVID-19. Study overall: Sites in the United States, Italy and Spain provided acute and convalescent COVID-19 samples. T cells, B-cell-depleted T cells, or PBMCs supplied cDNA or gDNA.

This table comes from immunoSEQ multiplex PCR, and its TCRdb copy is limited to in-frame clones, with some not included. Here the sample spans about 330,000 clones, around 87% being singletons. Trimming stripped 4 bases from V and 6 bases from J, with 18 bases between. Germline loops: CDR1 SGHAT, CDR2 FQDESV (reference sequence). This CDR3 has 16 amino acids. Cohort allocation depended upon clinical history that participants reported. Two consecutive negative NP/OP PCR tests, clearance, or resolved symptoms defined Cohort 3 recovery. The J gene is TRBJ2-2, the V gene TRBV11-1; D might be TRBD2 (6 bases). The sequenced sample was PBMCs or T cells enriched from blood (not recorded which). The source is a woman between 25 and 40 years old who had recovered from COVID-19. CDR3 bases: TGTGCCAGCAGCTCCCTATTGGGGGGATTTGCCGGGGAGCTGTTTTTT. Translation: CASSSLLGGFAGELFF.